The clone carrying this T cell receptor (beta chain) was detected only a few times. The antigen remains undetermined. TCRdb used MiXCR to reprocess the 5' RACE reads, holding one entry per CDR3 protein. The table includes just under 150,000 distinct CDR3 sequences, roughly 21% detected once. This specimen comes from a study of T-cell memory formation after mild COVID-19. Study results and limitations: Later expanders leaned CD4+, whereas clones that contracted between day 15 and 85 were balanced CD4/CD8.

V dropped 10 bases and J dropped 6 bases, with 15 bases sitting between them. The CDR3 length is 12 residues. Germline CDR1 reads SGHAT; CDR2 reads FQNNGV. The material sequenced was PBMCs or a T cell subset sorted from them (not recorded which). This rearrangement joins TRBV11-2 to TRBJ1-1; weak D call: TRBD1 (5 bases). The source is an adult woman who had mild COVID-19 (a few samples of this study predate the infection). Cell type and time point are not known. CDR3 nucleotides: TGTGCCACGAGGGGTCTAGGCCCTGAAGCTTTCTTT. Translated, it gives CATRGLGPEAFF.